This T cell receptor (beta chain) comes out of a study of OX40 agonist ivuxolimab in advanced cancers. Some clones are missing from TCRdb's copy, which holds only in-frame ones; the method was immunoSEQ multiplex PCR. The data show 70,000 to 95,000 clones, roughly 93% seen once. Systemic immunosuppression or autoimmune disease history was grounds to exclude patients. This clone was recorded a few times. CDR3 length: 14 amino acids. CDR1 and CDR2 from the germline V gene are SEHNR and FQNEAQ (reference sequence). V gave up 5 bases and J gave up 4 bases, with 13 bases separating them. This chain links TRBV7-9 with TRBJ2-3; the D call may be TRBD1 or TRBD2 (5 bases each). This receptor was taken from an adult with an advanced solid tumor such as melanoma, head and neck, liver or kidney cancer. The sequenced sample was CD4+ or CD8+ T cells sorted from blood, obtained in a trial of the OX40 agonist ivuxolimab. CDR3 loop: CASSPPGASDTQYF. The CDR3 DNA follows: TGTGCCAGCAGCCCGCCCGGGGCATCAGATACGCAGTATTTT.